The 31 T cell receptor beta chains in this list originate from one sample, sequenced in a study of response to subunit inactivated influenza vaccine (dated by TCRdb to the late 2010s). The library was produced with RT-PCR. Sequencing used an Illumina HiSeq 2500. TCRdb reworked the public reads: Q25 trimming with fastp, MiXCR clone assembly, productive beta chains retained. Duplicate CDR3 protein sequences are folded into a single record with the most common DNA and genes. The sample table contains 150,000 or so distinct CDR3 sequences; only one count was recorded for about 10% of them. 35% to 40% of the sample is held by the ten biggest clonotypes. Sample: CD8+ T cells sorted from PBMCs, taken roughly 24 months after vaccination. The receptors here all came from a man aged 50 to 75 who received an inactivated influenza vaccine. Donor details come from another sample of the same person, matched by shared clones.

This clonotype was counted many times. CDR3 protein: CASSQDPSQETQYF. In DNA, the CDR3 is TGCGCCAGCAGCCAAGATCCCAGCCAAGAGACCCAGTACTTC. V and J are TRBV4-3 and TRBJ2-5; D ambiguous. In germline, CDR1 is LGHNA, CDR2 YSLEER. This CDR3 contains 14 residues. V was clipped by 0 bases and J by 1 base, with 6 bases between them.

V usage is TRBV3-1 and J usage is TRBJ2-2; TRBD2 matches 13 bases. The CDR3 consists of 21 residues. Germline V gives CDR1 LGHDT, CDR2 YNNKEL (reference sequence). The V and J ends lost 3 bases and 0 bases, in that order; junction bases with no gene match: 13. CDR3 region: CASSQVPGLAGFSANTGELFF. The CDR3 DNA follows: TGTGCCAGCAGCCAGGTACCGGGACTAGCGGGATTCTCAGCGAACACCGGGGAGCTGTTTTTT. Full variable domain (outside the CDR3, taken from reference TRBV3-1 and TRBJ2-2): DTAVSQTPKYLVTQMGNDKSIKCEQNLGHDTMYWYKQDSKKFLKIMFSYNNKELIINETVPNRFSPKSPDKAHLNLHINSLELGDSAVYFCASSQVPGLAGFSANTGELFFGEGSRLTVL.

The V and J genes are TRBV4-2 and TRBJ2-1; D uncertain. The CDR3 extends over 13 amino acids. Germline loops: CDR1 LGHNA, CDR2 YNFKEQ. With 3 bases removed from V and 6 bases from J, the gap between germline ends came to 9 bases. The CDR3: CASSHTFGNEQFF. The DNA for the CDR3 is TGTGCCAGCAGCCATACCTTTGGCAATGAGCAGTTCTTC.

This clonotype was seen more than once but under ten times. This chain connects TRBV6-5 to TRBJ2-1; 8 bases line up with TRBD2. The CDR3 spans 15 residues. Germline assignment: CDR1 MNHEY and CDR2 SVGAGI. The V gene end was trimmed by 1 base and the J gene end by 4 bases; junction bases not matched to a gene: 3. The CDR3 region has the DNA TGTGCCAGCAGTTACTTTGCTAGCGGGTACAATGAGCAGTTCTTC. Amino acid sequence: CASSYFASGYNEQFF.

This clonotype was observed a handful of times. The genes are TRBV5-1 and TRBJ1-2; the D gene is possibly TRBD1 (5 bases). This CDR3 is 14 amino acids long. Trimming removed 0 bases at V and 7 bases at J, with 13 bases between. CDR1 is SGHRS and CDR2 is YFSETQ in the germline V gene. The CDR3 region has the DNA TGCGCCAGCAGCTTGGATCAGGGCATCAGTGGCTACACCTTC. Translated, it gives CASSLDQGISGYTF.

Details on this clonotype: A single base separates this from a much larger clone, so it may be a read error. This sequence joins TRBV20-1 and TRBJ2-7, with a weak D call TRBD1 (6 bases). Per the germline V gene, CDR1 is DFQATT and CDR2 is SNEGSKA (reference sequence). This CDR3 contains 13 residues. The CDR3 here is CSASGYRAYEQCF. The CDR3 region has the DNA TGCAGTGCTAGTGGGTACAGGGCCTACGAGCAGTGCTTC.

This clonotype was counted many times. This chain joins TRBV11-2 and TRBJ2-3; D is ambiguous. Per germline, CDR1 SGHAT and CDR2 FQNNGV. Deletions cut 4 bases from V and 5 bases from J, with 4 bases between. The length of the CDR3 is 11 residues. DNA for the CDR3: TGTGCCAGCAGCTGGGGAGATACGCAGTATTTT. Encoded protein: CASSWGDTQYF.

The rearrangement links TRBV9 to TRBJ2-7, with 7 positions matching TRBD1. Germline V gene sequence: CDR1 SGDLS, CDR2 YYNGEE. This CDR3 contains 14 residues. V was clipped by 4 bases and J by 2 bases; unmatched bases: 6. CDR3 amino acids: CASSRRDSTYEQYF. The CDR3, as DNA: TGTGCCAGCAGCCGCCGGGACAGCACCTACGAGCAGTACTTC.

This clonotype came up many times. This chain connects TRBV7-9 to TRBJ2-4; D gene ambiguous. Germline V lookup: CDR1 SEHNR, CDR2 FQNEAQ (reference sequence). V lost 4 bases and J lost 1, with 17 bases in between. This CDR3 region has 17 residues. The CDR3 DNA reads TGTGCCAGCAGCTCCACTGACACGCATCCCGCCAAAAACATTCAGTACTTC. Translated: CASSSTDTHPAKNIQYF.

This clonotype has more than one count but fewer than ten. This chain links TRBV2 with TRBJ2-1; D gene ambiguous. Trimming removed 4 bases from V and 4 bases from J, with 14 bases in between. Germline loops: CDR1 SNHLY, CDR2 FYNNEI. The CDR3 length is 15 residues. CDR3 region: CASSGRALTYNEQFF. The CDR3 coding sequence is TGTGCCAGCAGTGGCCGGGCCCTTACTTACAATGAGCAGTTCTTC.

This rearrangement joins TRBV29-1 to TRBJ2-1, with D perhaps TRBD2 (7 bases). Per germline, CDR1 SQVTM and CDR2 ANQGSEA. The CDR3 has 14 residues. Trimming took off 0 bases at V and 10 bases at J, with 16 bases between the two ends. The chain's CDR3 is CSVEDLGAGEEQFF. As DNA, the CDR3 is TGCAGCGTTGAAGATCTGGGGGCGGGGGAAGAGCAGTTCTTC.

The V and J genes are TRBV12-3 or TRBV12-4 and TRBJ2-1; 12 nucleotides line up with TRBD1. The V gene end was trimmed by 6 bases and the J gene end by 3 bases; junction bases not matched to a gene: 6. The CDR3 loop spans 16 amino acids. This chain's CDR3 is CASRGTGGAFYNEQFF. In nucleotides, the CDR3 is TGTGCCAGCAGAGGGACAGGGGGCGCTTTCTACAATGAGCAGTTCTTC.

This clonotype has just a few counts. This rearrangement joins TRBV4-3 to TRBJ2-1; tentative D call: TRBD2 (5 bases). Trimming took 4 bases from V and 6 from J, leaving 25 bases between them. This CDR3 contains 18 residues. The germline V gene has CDR1 LGHNA and CDR2 YSLEER. The CDR3 DNA sequence: TGCGCCAGCAGCCCGACCCGGGCTTCTAGCTTTCCTACCAATGAGCAGTTCTTC. This codes for CASSPTRASSFPTNEQFF.

This clonotype was detected a few times. DNA for the CDR3: TGTGCCAGCAGCTCGGGCTGGGGCTCGCCCAATGAGCAGTTCTTC. This gives the protein CASSSGWGSPNEQFF. The J gene is TRBJ2-1, the V gene TRBV12-3 or TRBV12-4; TRBD1 is a possible D gene (5 bases). V shed 6 bases and J shed 6 bases, with 18 bases lying between them. The length of the CDR3 is 15 residues.

The chain uses TRBV28 and TRBJ1-4, with TRBD1 identical over 7 bases. CDR1 and CDR2 from the germline V gene are MDHEN and SYDVKM. This CDR3 region has 17 residues. Unmatched junction bases numbered 8, after V lost 1 base and J lost 3 bases. CDR3: CASSLYRGEVSNEKLFF. CDR3 DNA sequence: TGTGCCAGCAGTTTATACAGGGGAGAGGTCTCTAATGAAAAACTGTTTTTT. The complete variable domain, with remaining parts taken from reference TRBV28 and TRBJ1-4, reads DVKVTQSSRYLVKRTGEKVFLECVQDMDHENMFWYRQDPGLGLRLIYFSYDVKMKEKGDIPEGYSVSREKKERFSLILESASTNQTSMYLCASSLYRGEVSNEKLFFGSGTQLSVL.

This clonotype has just a few counts. The CDR3 DNA sequence: TGTGCCAGCAGCTTAGTCGGACAGGGACTTATCGAGCAGTACTTC. Encoded protein: CASSLVGQGLIEQYF. The rearrangement links TRBV7-8 to TRBJ2-7, with 8 bases aligning to TRBD1. This CDR3 has 15 residues. The V segment lost 1 base and the J segment 6 bases; nucleotides outside the gene matches: 8. Germline CDR1 reads SGHVS; CDR2 reads FQNEAQ.

The chain couples TRBV5-6 to TRBJ2-5, with TRBD2 matching 14 bases. Losses at the gene ends were 4 bases for V and 5 bases for J; bases not matched to a gene: 7. This CDR3 comprises 16 residues. Germline lookup yields CDR1 SGHDT and CDR2 YYEEEE. The CDR3 nucleotides read TGTGCCAGCAGCCGGGGACTAGCGGGAGTCTTGGAGACCCAGTACTTC. This sequence encodes CASSRGLAGVLETQYF. Using reference TRBV5-6 and TRBJ2-5 for the parts outside the CDR3, the full variable domain is DAGVTQSPTHLIKTRGQQVTLRCSPKSGHDTVSWYQQALGQGPQFIFQYYEEEERQRGNFPDRFSGHQFPNYSSELNVNALLLGDSALYLCASSRGLAGVLETQYFGPGTRLLVL.

The rearrangement links TRBV20-1 to TRBJ2-1; 8 bases are a match to TRBD2. J was trimmed by 0 bases and V by 6 bases; bases with no gene match: 19. The CDR3 consists of 19 residues. Germline V CDR1 and CDR2: DFQATT, SNEGSKA (reference sequence). Here the CDR3 reads CSATAGTGLLAGSYNEQFF. For the CDR3, the DNA is TGCAGTGCAACCGCCGGGACCGGGCTGCTAGCGGGCTCCTACAATGAGCAGTTCTTC.

In this sample, this clonotype turned up a few times. The chain couples TRBV5-5 to TRBJ1-6; 10 bases fit TRBD1. This CDR3 spans 16 amino acids. J was trimmed by 6 bases and V by 4 bases; bases with no gene match: 7. Looked up from germline, CDR1 is SGHKS and CDR2 is YYEKEE (reference sequence). CDR3 DNA sequence: TGTGCCAGCAGCGACGACAGGGGGCTTAGTAATTCACCCCTCCACTTT. Protein product: CASSDDRGLSNSPLHF.

The chain employs TRBV7-6 and TRBJ1-2, with TRBD1 as a possible D gene (6 bases). The CDR3 length is 14 residues. CDR1 and CDR2 (germline): SGHVS, FNYEAQ. Trimming stripped 0 bases from V and 6 bases from J, with 11 bases between. The DNA of the CDR3 is TGTGCCAGCAGCTTAGCGCAGGGGTTGGATGGCTACACCTTC. This gives the protein CASSLAQGLDGYTF.

This clonotype was seen a few times. The CDR3 spells CAISESWGPDTQYF. The CDR3 region has the DNA TGTGCCATCAGTGAGTCTTGGGGGCCAGATACGCAGTATTTT. The rearrangement links TRBV10-3 to TRBJ2-3; D is possibly TRBD1 (6 bases). Germline V gene data show CDR1 as ENHRY and CDR2 as SYGVKD. V was pared by 0 bases and J by 4 bases, with 8 bases between. The CDR3 length is 14 residues.

At least ten counts were recorded for this clonotype. The chain employs TRBV12-3 or TRBV12-4 and TRBJ1-5; D may be TRBD1 (5 bases). Trimming cost V 6 bases and J 5 bases, with 17 bases left between them. CDR3 length: 15 residues. The CDR3 nucleotides read TGTGCCAGCAGCCCCCATGCCCGGGGCGATCAGCCCCAGCATTTT. Translating it yields CASSPHARGDQPQHF.

The chain is built from TRBV7-6 and TRBJ2-1; D ambiguous. The CDR3 loop spans 12 amino acids. The V gene lost 5 bases and the J gene lost 7 bases, with 9 bases spanning the gap. The germline V gene has CDR1 SGHVS and CDR2 FNYEAQ. Written as DNA, the CDR3 is TGTGCCAGCAGCCTCCTGGCTAATGAGCAGTTCTTC. Translation: CASSLLANEQFF.

This chain joins TRBV27 and TRBJ2-2; 11 nucleotides agree with TRBD2. This CDR3 is built from 17 residues. V gave up 3 bases and J gave up 5 bases; unmatched junction bases: 8. CDR1 is MNHEY and CDR2 is SMNVEV in the germline V gene (reference sequence). CDR3: CASSFVAGGLNTGELFF. CDR3 nucleotides: TGTGCCAGCAGTTTTGTAGCGGGAGGGCTAAATACCGGGGAGCTGTTTTTT.

This clonotype was seen a handful of times. At one end the junction does not follow the germline gene, possibly because of a read error. The CDR3 bases are TGTGCCAGCAGCCAAGATCTTGGGGGAAGAACTGAATCTTTCTTT. It codes for CASSQDLGGRTESFF. The chain links TRBV4-2 to TRBJ1-1; perhaps TRBD1 as D (5 bases). There are 15 residues in the CDR3. Looked up from germline, CDR1 is LGHNA and CDR2 is YNFKEQ.

This clonotype was counted between two and nine times. This chain connects TRBV7-7 to TRBJ2-5; a weak D match, TRBD2 (6 bases). V was clipped by 5 bases and J by 5 bases, with 15 bases between them. This CDR3 region has 14 residues. The germline CDR1 and CDR2 sequences are SSHAT and FNYEAQ (reference sequence). This CDR3 reads CASSPLGGLETQYF. DNA for the CDR3: TGTGCCAGCAGCCCACTAGGAGGGTTGGAGACCCAGTACTTC.

A few counts support this clonotype. V gene TRBV6-2 or TRBV6-3 combines with J gene TRBJ2-6; D gene uncertain. Germline CDR1 is MNHEY and CDR2 is SVGEGT. V was pared by 5 bases and J by 4 bases, with 3 bases between. CDR3 length: 12 amino acids. This CDR3 is CASSPGANVLTF. CDR3 nucleotide sequence: TGTGCCAGCAGTCCCGGGGCCAACGTCCTGACTTTC.

This clonotype was detected a few times. The V gene is TRBV12-3 or TRBV12-4, the J gene TRBJ2-7; 10 bases line up with TRBD1. The CDR3 runs 14 residues. Germline trimming cut 4 bases from V and 6 bases from J; bases unmatched to any gene: 6. CDR3 sequence (DNA): TGTGCCAGCAGTTACTGGGGACAGGGGAGCGAGCAGTACTTC. Translated: CASSYWGQGSEQYF.

The chain carries TRBV12-3 or TRBV12-4 and TRBJ2-7, with a tentative D call TRBD2 (5 bases). Between the trimmed V and J ends, which lost 5 bases and 0 bases, there was a span of 14 bases. The CDR3 consists of 15 residues. The CDR3 spells CASSPSGYSSYEQYF. Here the CDR3 DNA reads TGTGCCAGCAGTCCGAGCGGTTACAGCTCCTACGAGCAGTACTTC.

This clonotype has more than one count but fewer than ten. CDR3 loop: CATSRDYTGELFF. The CDR3 DNA sequence: TGTGCCACCAGCAGAGATTACACCGGGGAGCTGTTTTTT. The chain carries TRBV15 and TRBJ2-2; D not resolved. The germline CDR1 and CDR2 sequences are LNHNV and YYDKDF (reference sequence). The CDR3 covers 13 residues. Trimming shortened V by 0 bases and J by 3 bases, and 2 bases separated the two germline ends.

The rearrangement joins TRBV3-1 to TRBJ2-1; tentative D call: TRBD2 (7 bases). V shed 0 bases and J shed 3 bases, with 12 bases lying between them. The CDR3 is 16 amino acids. The germline CDR1 and CDR2 sequences are LGHDT and YNNKEL (reference sequence). Here the CDR3 reads CASSQEGGRFYNEQFF. In DNA form, the CDR3 reads TGTGCCAGCAGCCAAGAGGGGGGGCGATTCTACAATGAGCAGTTCTTC.